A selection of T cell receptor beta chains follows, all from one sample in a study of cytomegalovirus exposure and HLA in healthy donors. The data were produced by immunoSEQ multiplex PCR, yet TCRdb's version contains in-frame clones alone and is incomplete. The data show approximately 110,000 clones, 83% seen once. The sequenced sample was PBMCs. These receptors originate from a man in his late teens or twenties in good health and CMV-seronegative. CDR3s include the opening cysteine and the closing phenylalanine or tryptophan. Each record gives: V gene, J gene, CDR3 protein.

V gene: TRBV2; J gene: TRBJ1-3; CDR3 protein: CASSETPDRRRNTIYF
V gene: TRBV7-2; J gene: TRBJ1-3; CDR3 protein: CASSLFSPKGAAGNTIYF
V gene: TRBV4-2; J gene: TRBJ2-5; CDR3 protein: CASSQLAGGQETQYF
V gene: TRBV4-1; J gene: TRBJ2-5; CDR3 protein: CASSQVGGSGETQYF
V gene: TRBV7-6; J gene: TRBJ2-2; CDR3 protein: CASSQLVGPPGELFF
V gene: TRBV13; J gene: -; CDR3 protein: CASSLEGDGTYEQYF
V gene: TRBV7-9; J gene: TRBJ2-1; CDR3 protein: CSIAGGADEQFF
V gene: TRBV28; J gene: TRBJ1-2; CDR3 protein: CASSLFGTASPRDGYTF
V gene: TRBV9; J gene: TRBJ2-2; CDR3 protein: CASSVAWGPVADMNTGELFF
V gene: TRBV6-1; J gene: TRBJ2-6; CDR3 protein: CASSEDRVSTGANVLTF
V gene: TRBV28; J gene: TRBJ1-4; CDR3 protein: CASSNPDRATNEKLFF
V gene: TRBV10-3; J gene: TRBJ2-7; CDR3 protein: CAISESIAGGPYEQYF
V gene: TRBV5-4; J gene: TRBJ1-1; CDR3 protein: CASSWPSGRGAFF